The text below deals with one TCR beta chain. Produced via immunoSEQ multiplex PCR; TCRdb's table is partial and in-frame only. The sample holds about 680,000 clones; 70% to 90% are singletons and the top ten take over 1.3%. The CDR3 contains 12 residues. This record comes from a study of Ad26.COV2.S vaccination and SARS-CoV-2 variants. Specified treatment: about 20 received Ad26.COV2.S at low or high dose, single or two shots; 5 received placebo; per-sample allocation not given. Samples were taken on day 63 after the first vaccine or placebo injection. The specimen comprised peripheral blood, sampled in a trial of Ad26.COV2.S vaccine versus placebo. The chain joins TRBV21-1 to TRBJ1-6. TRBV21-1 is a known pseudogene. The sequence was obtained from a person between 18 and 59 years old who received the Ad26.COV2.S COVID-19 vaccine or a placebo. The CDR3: CASRRVPPPLHF. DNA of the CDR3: TGTGCCAGCAGAAGGGTTCCACCACCCCTCCACTTT.